The 23 T cell receptor beta chains below all came from one sample that was sequenced in a study of spatial heterogeneity in lung cancer (dated by TCRdb to between 2018 and 2021). Reading the label with the study, this specimen's time point is: blood at routine non-recurrence follow-up after resection. Library creation used 5' RACE. Sequencing was performed on a NextSeq 500. TCRdb reran the public reads through fastp at Q25 and MiXCR, keeping productive beta chains. Rows are unified per CDR3 protein, each entry keeping the most common DNA and genes. The sample records around 100,000 distinct CDR3 sequences, about 10% of which are singletons. 20% to 30% of the sample belongs to the ten largest clones. The sequenced sample was PBMCs, obtained at follow-up. These receptor sequences come from a female donor with early-stage non-small cell lung cancer.

The V and J genes are TRBV6-5 and TRBJ2-7; TRBD1 matches 10 bases. This CDR3 has 14 amino acids. Unmatched junction bases numbered 4, after V lost 6 bases and J lost 2 bases. Germline values: CDR1 MNHEY, CDR2 SVGAGI. The CDR3 region has the DNA TGTGCCAGCAGATTGGGACAGGGGACCTACGAGCAGTACGTC. Translating it yields CASRLGQGTYEQYV.

The chain joins TRBV29-1 to TRBJ1-3; D not certain. From germline, CDR1 is SQVTM and CDR2 ANQGSEA. Trimming shortened V by 6 bases and J by 3 bases, and 6 bases separated the two germline ends. The CDR3 has 11 residues. This CDR3 reads CSVDIGNTIYF. CDR3 DNA sequence: TGCAGCGTAGACATTGGAAACACCATATATTTT. Based on the CDR3 plus reference TRBV29-1 and TRBJ1-3, the full variable domain is SAVISQKPSRDICQRGTSLTIQCQVDSQVTMMFWYRQQPGQSLTLIATANQGSEATYESGFVIDKFPISRPNLTFSTLTVSNMSPEDSSIYLCSVDIGNTIYFGEGSWLTVV.

CDR3 DNA: TGTGCCAGCAGTCAGACTTATAGCAATCAGCCCCAGCATTTT. Translating gives CASSQTYSNQPQHF. V is TRBV2 and J is TRBJ1-5, with D unclear. Between the trimmed V and J ends, which lost 5 bases and 0 bases, there was a span of 8 bases. This CDR3 is built from 14 residues. CDR1 and CDR2 from the germline V gene are SNHLY and FYNNEI. The complete variable domain, with remaining parts taken from reference TRBV2 and TRBJ1-5, reads EPEVTQTPSHQVTQMGQEVILRCVPISNHLYFYWYRQILGQKVEFLVSFYNNEISEKSEIFDDQFSVERPDGSNFTLKIRSTKLEDSAMYFCASSQTYSNQPQHFGDGTRLSIL.

This clonotype was seen a handful of times. V and J are TRBV29-1 and TRBJ1-1; 7 bases are a match to TRBD1. Germline-derived CDR1 and CDR2 are SQVTM and ANQGSEA. After removal of 3 bases from V and 1 base from J, the junction contained 2 bases not matched to a gene. The length of the CDR3 is 13 residues. The CDR3 nucleotides read TGCAGCGTTGAGGGGACAGCGAACACTGAAGCTTTCTTT. It translates to CSVEGTANTEAFF.

This clonotype came up a few times. V gene TRBV19 combines with J gene TRBJ2-1; 8 bases are shared with TRBD2. This CDR3 has 15 amino acids. The V segment lost 6 bases and the J segment 1 base; nucleotides outside the gene matches: 5. Per the germline V gene, CDR1 is LNHDA and CDR2 is SQIVND (reference sequence). The CDR3 sequence: CASRLTSGSYNEQFF. The CDR3 DNA reads TGTGCCAGTAGGCTTACTAGCGGATCCTACAATGAGCAGTTCTTC.

This clonotype was counted at least ten times. This chain joins TRBV6-5 and TRBJ1-3; 7 bases agree with TRBD1. Germline V gives CDR1 MNHEY, CDR2 SVGAGI. The trim removed 6 bases at V and 0 bases at J, leaving 8 bases unmatched. The CDR3 contains 16 residues. CDR3 sequence reads: CASSYRGPFSGNTIYF. CDR3 coding DNA: TGTGCCAGCAGCTACAGGGGCCCTTTCTCTGGAAACACCATATATTTT.

The chain uses TRBV6-1 and TRBJ2-3; D is possibly TRBD1 (5 bases). Trimming cost V 7 bases and J 2 bases, with 16 bases left between them. Germline V gene lookup returns CDR1 MNHNS and CDR2 SASEGT. This CDR3 has 15 amino acids. CDR3: CASTFAWGPTDTQYF. CDR3 sequence (DNA): TGTGCCAGCACCTTCGCTTGGGGCCCCACAGATACGCAGTATTTT.

This clonotype was found a few times. The chain recombines TRBV14 with TRBJ2-7; the match to TRBD2 covers 9 bases. Germline V CDR1 and CDR2: SGHDN, FVKESK. CDR3 length: 16 amino acids. Trimming at V came to 0 bases and at J to 3 bases, leaving 6 bases not matched to a gene. CDR3 region: CASSQELAGNLYEQYF. The CDR3 coding sequence is TGTGCCAGCAGCCAAGAACTAGCGGGCAATCTCTACGAGCAGTACTTC.

This clonotype was counted between two and nine times. This sequence joins TRBV18 and TRBJ2-1, with D possibly being TRBD1 or TRBD2 (6 bases each). V shed 4 bases and J shed 8 bases, with 15 bases lying between them. Germline CDR1 is KGHSH and CDR2 is LQKENI. CDR3 length equals 14 residues. The CDR3 DNA follows: TGTGCCAGCTCACAAACCAGGGGAGGCGATGAGCAGTTCTTC. It codes for CASSQTRGGDEQFF.

This clonotype has just a few counts. This sequence joins TRBV28 and TRBJ2-1; D may be TRBD1 or TRBD2 (5 bases each). The CDR3 runs 14 residues. Germline V lookup: CDR1 MDHEN, CDR2 SYDVKM. V lost 7 bases, J lost 8 bases, and 18 bases lay in between. The chain's CDR3 is CASIWSGRRDEQFF. The DNA for the CDR3 is TGTGCCAGCATATGGTCAGGGAGACGCGATGAGCAGTTCTTC.

This clonotype was observed at least ten times. The chain combines TRBV4-2 with TRBJ2-3; 12 bases agree with TRBD1. Germline V lookup: CDR1 LGHNA, CDR2 YNFKEQ. This CDR3 has 17 residues. V dropped 2 bases and J dropped 6; count of bases not matched to a gene: 9. The CDR3 loop reads CASSQSGTGGAGDTQYF. The CDR3 coding sequence is TGTGCCAGCAGCCAATCCGGGACAGGGGGCGCAGGGGATACGCAGTATTTT.

The table lists this clonotype with many counts. The rearrangement joins TRBV11-2 to TRBJ2-1; 12 bases are a match to TRBD2. Germline V gene sequence: CDR1 SGHAT, CDR2 FQNNGV. Germline trimming cut 5 bases from V and 3 bases from J; bases unmatched to any gene: 5. The CDR3 consists of 16 residues. In DNA form, the CDR3 reads TGTGCCAGCAGCCGTGGACTAGCGGGAAACTACAATGAGCAGTTCTTC. Translating it yields CASSRGLAGNYNEQFF. Based on the CDR3 plus reference TRBV11-2 and TRBJ2-1, the full variable domain is EAGVAQSPRYKIIEKRQSVAFWCNPISGHATLYWYQQILGQGPKLLIQFQNNGVVDDSQLPKDRFSAERLKGVDSTLKIQPAKLEDSAVYLCASSRGLAGNYNEQFFGPGTRLTVL.

The rearrangement uses TRBV12-3 or TRBV12-4 and TRBJ2-3; 8 bases fit TRBD2. The CDR3 sequence is 16 residues long. With 4 bases clipped from V and 1 base from J, the junction kept 7 bases outside the gene matches. The CDR3 region has the DNA TGTGCCAGCAGTTCACGTCGGGGGGGAGGCACAGATACGCAGTATTTT. It yields the protein CASSSRRGGGTDTQYF.

This clonotype came up many times. The gene calls are TRBV7-8 and TRBJ2-3; TRBD2 agrees at 8 bases. This CDR3 contains 18 residues. Germline CDR1 and CDR2: SGHVS and FQNEAQ. Trimming at V came to 6 bases and at J to 3 bases, leaving 17 bases not matched to a gene. The CDR3 loop reads CASRKGGVAGRRTDTQYF. CDR3 bases: TGTGCCAGCAGAAAAGGGGGGGTAGCGGGACGTAGGACAGATACGCAGTATTTT.

This chain uses TRBV7-3 with TRBJ1-3; tentatively, D is TRBD1 (6 bases). The CDR3 has 16 amino acids. With 4 bases removed from V and 4 bases from J, the gap between germline ends came to 17 bases. Germline lookup yields CDR1 SGHTA and CDR2 FQGTGA. The CDR3 DNA sequence: TGTGCCAGCAGCTCCTCAGCTACAGGGCCCGGAAACACCATATATTTT. Protein sequence: CASSSSATGPGNTIYF.

A note on this clonotype: One junction end disagrees with the germline gene, perhaps due to a read error. The chain uses TRBV9 and TRBJ1-2, with a weak D call TRBD1 (5 bases). Germline V lookup: CDR1 SGDLS, CDR2 YYNGEE. CDR3 length: 13 amino acids. The DNA for the CDR3 is TGTGCCAGCAGCGTAACGACAGTCTATCGCTACACCTTC. It encodes CASSVTTVYRYTF.

This clonotype was recorded at least ten times. The CDR3 is CASSQLTVGGGYTF. CDR3 DNA: TGCGCCAGCAGCCAACTAACCGTGGGCGGCGGCTACACCTTC. The J gene is TRBJ1-2, the V gene TRBV4-1; no reliable D call. Germline V CDR1 and CDR2: MGHRA, YSYEKL. The V gene lost 2 bases and the J gene lost 8 bases, with 15 bases spanning the gap. This CDR3 is built from 14 residues.

The genes are TRBV6-6 and TRBJ1-2; D is ambiguous. This CDR3 is 15 amino acids long. Trimming stripped 2 bases from V and 5 bases from J, with 15 bases between. The germline V gene encodes CDR1 MNHNY and CDR2 SVGAGI (reference sequence). CDR3 region: CASSYMGAPQYGYTF. The CDR3 DNA is TGTGCCAGCAGTTACATGGGTGCGCCCCAATATGGCTACACCTTC.

V is TRBV27 and J is TRBJ2-2; D is unclear. Germline values: CDR1 MNHEY, CDR2 SMNVEV (reference sequence). V shed 6 bases and J shed 5 bases, with 10 bases lying between them. This CDR3 contains 13 residues. CDR3 bases: TGTGCCAGCAGCCTGACAAGGACCGGGGAGCTGTTTTTT. This translates into CASSLTRTGELFF.

The sample holds a few counts of this clonotype. The chain couples TRBV7-2 to TRBJ1-5; D unresolved. Trimming stripped 2 bases from V and 2 bases from J, with 7 bases between. The CDR3 sequence is 14 residues long. Germline V lookup: CDR1 SGHTA, CDR2 FQGNSA. CDR3: CASSLRAGNQPQHF. The CDR3 coding sequence is TGTGCCAGCAGCTTACGGGCGGGCAATCAGCCCCAGCATTTT.

This chain joins TRBV20-1 and TRBJ2-1; D remains ambiguous. Germline loops: CDR1 DFQATT, CDR2 SNEGSKA (reference sequence). CDR3 size: 12 residues. The V end was cut by 2 bases, the J end by 7 bases, with 9 bases between. This chain's CDR3 is CSARRPPNEQFF. The CDR3 nucleotides are TGCAGTGCTAGACGGCCGCCAAATGAGCAGTTCTTC.

This clonotype was observed at least ten times. V is TRBV7-9 and J is TRBJ1-5, with 10 bases identical to TRBD1. J gave up 0 bases and V 5 bases, and 1 base lay outside the gene matches. CDR1 is SEHNR, CDR2 FQNEAQ, per germline (reference sequence). The length of the CDR3 is 15 residues. CDR3 residues: CASSRQGASNQPQHF. The DNA for the CDR3 is TGTGCCAGCAGCCGACAGGGGGCTAGCAATCAGCCCCAGCATTTT.

In its sample, this clonotype was seen many times. V is TRBV7-2 and J is TRBJ2-1; 13 nucleotides match TRBD2. With 5 bases clipped from V and 9 bases from J, the junction kept 10 bases outside the gene matches. This CDR3 is 16 amino acids long. Per the germline V gene, CDR1 is SGHTA and CDR2 is FQGNSA. CDR3 protein: CASSLRTSGSSAEQFF. For the CDR3, the DNA is TGTGCCAGCAGCCTACGGACTAGCGGGAGCTCCGCTGAGCAGTTCTTC.